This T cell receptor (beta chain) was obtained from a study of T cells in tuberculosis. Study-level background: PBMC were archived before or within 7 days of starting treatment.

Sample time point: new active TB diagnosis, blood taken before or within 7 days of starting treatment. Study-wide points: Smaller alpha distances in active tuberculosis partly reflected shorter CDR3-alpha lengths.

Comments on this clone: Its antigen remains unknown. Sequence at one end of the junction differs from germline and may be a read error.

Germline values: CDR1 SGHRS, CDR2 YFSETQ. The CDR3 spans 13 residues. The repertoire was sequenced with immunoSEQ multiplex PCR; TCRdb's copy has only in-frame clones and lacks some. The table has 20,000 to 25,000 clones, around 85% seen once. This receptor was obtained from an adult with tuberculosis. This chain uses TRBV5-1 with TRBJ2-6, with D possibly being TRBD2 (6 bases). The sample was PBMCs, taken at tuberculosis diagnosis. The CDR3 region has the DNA TGTGGGACTCGGGACTCTGGGGCCAACGTCCTGACTTTC. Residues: CGTRDSGANVLTF.